The entry that follows covers one T cell receptor beta chain sequence. The antigen is unknown. Eight separate reactions for every sample produced the cDNA. TCRdb reworked the 5' RACE reads into one entry per CDR3 protein, no DNA. The repertoire table contains 140,000 to 150,000 distinct CDR3 sequences. These data originate in a study of monozygotic twins with inflammatory bowel disease. Findings and caveats of the study: Twins with IBD were found to have lower TCRbeta diversity (inverse Simpson) than healthy co-twins. People with IBD had fewer clonotypes in common with others than healthy twins did, especially with disease activity.

The authors drew approximately 2.5 ml of blood from each donor. Germline CDR1 reads SQVTM; CDR2 reads ANQGSEA. The CDR3 contains 16 residues. The rearrangement links TRBV29-1 to TRBJ2-1. The sequenced sample was blood. This sequence originates from a human donor with ulcerative colitis or Crohn's disease, or a healthy co-twin of an affected twin (not recorded which). The CDR3 region is CSVEGTTDPRYNEQFF.